The TCR beta chain under discussion was sequenced for a study of blood T cell repertoires in COVID-19 (dated by TCRdb to the early 2020s). With respect to the entire study: Samples from collaborators originated in the United States, Italy and Spain and spanned both the acute and convalescent phases of COVID-19. The prospective study material was composed of cDNA or gDNA derived from T cells, B-cell-depleted T cells, or PBMCs. Deeply sampled blood TCRbeta repertoires from subjects exposed to, actively infected with, or recovered from COVID-19 were included in the dataset. The repertoires were made available in a free public database intended to serve as a resource for research on the immune response to SARS-CoV-2. Samples came from the ongoing ImmuneRACE study (first 160 participants) plus 1,254 subjects from 6 global collaborators. The sample metadata nearly always contained a de-identified subject ID, COVID-19 status, age in years and sex. Where available, HLA class I and class II types were taken from metadata supplied by the sample provider and were not determined by assay-based typing. Study-wide findings and limitations: The amount of clinical and demographic metadata varied by source and participant and was provided uncurated.

From the germline V gene, CDR1 is MNHEY and CDR2 is SVGEGT. Trimming at the junction amounts to 2 bases on V and 8 bases on J, and the germline ends lie 15 bases apart. The CDR3, from cysteine to phenylalanine, totals 14 residues. The sequence is cut down to CDR3 DNA, 42 bases in frame from base 1. Worth noting for this clone: The target of this receptor is not known. Per-base qualities were not stored, and no clone one base away is much larger.

TCRbeta CDR3 regions were amplified from genomic DNA by means of the immunoSEQ Assay, a bias-controlled multiplex PCR. Per the authors' processing: Within the assay, amplification of reference gene primers was used to estimate how many nucleated cells each sample contained. To quantify the absolute abundance of each unique TCRbeta CDR3 rearrangement, sequence reads were collapsed and filtered. For each sample, productive Simpson clonality was calculated as the square root of Simpson's diversity index across productive rearrangements. In TCRdb, the immuneACCESS table is reduced to in-frame sequences with V and J assigned. These tables do not hold every clone; where another copy was compared, an unresolved V gene accounts for under half, and the others remain unexplained. V and J calls and clone size are copied from that table; D and trimming were computed from the DNA. The sample contains some 150,000 clones, over 60% of them found a single time. The top ten clones comprise about 1.8% of the sample.

Each collaborating institution followed its own protocols to collect whole blood in K2EDTA tubes. For TCRbeta analysis, collaborator samples were shipped as frozen whole blood, as isolated PBMCs, or as DNA extracted from either sample type. The chain was built from TRBV6-2 or TRBV6-3 and TRBJ1-2; 6 matching bases give a weak D call of TRBD1. This receptor was obtained from a man aged 80 or over with acute or convalescent COVID-19. The specimen sequenced was peripheral blood. Here the CDR3 is given as CASSYPPDSDGYTF. The nucleotide sequence is TGTGCCAGCAGTTACCCCCCGGACAGTGACGGCTACACCTTC.